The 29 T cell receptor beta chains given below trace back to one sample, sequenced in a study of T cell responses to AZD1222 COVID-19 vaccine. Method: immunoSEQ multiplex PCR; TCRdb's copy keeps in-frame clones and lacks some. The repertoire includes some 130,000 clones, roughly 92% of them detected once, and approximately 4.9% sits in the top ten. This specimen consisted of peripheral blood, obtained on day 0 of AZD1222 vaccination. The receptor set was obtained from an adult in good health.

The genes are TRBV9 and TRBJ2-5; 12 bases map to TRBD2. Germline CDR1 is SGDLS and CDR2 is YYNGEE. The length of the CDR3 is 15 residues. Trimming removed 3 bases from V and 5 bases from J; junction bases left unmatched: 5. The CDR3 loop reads CASSASGRAWETQYF. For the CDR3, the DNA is TGTGCCAGCAGCGCTAGCGGGAGGGCCTGGGAGACCCAGTACTTC.

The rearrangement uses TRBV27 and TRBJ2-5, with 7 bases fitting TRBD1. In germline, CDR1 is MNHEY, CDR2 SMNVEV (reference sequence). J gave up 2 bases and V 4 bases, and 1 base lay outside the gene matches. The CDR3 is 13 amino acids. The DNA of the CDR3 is TGTGCCAGCAGTTCGGGACAGCAAGAGACCCAGTACTTC. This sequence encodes CASSSGQQETQYF.

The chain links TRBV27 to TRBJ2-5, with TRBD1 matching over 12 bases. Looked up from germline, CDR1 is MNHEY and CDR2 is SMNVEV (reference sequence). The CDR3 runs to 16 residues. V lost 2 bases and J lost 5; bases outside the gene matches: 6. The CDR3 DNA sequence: TGTGCCAGCAGTTTAAATTGGGACAGGGGGCAGGAGACCCAGTACTTC. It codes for CASSLNWDRGQETQYF.

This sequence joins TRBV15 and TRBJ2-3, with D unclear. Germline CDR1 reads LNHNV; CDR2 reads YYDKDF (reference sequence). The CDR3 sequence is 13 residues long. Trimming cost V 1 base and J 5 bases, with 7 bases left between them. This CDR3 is CATSRAYRDTQYF. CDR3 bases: TGTGCCACCAGCAGAGCATACAGAGATACGCAGTATTTT. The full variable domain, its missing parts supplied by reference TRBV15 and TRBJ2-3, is DAMVIQNPRYQVTQFGKPVTLSCSQTLNHNVMYWYQQKSSQAPKLLFHYYDKDFNNEADTPDNFQSRRPNTSFCFLDIRSPGLGDTAMYLCATSRAYRDTQYFGPGTRLTVL.

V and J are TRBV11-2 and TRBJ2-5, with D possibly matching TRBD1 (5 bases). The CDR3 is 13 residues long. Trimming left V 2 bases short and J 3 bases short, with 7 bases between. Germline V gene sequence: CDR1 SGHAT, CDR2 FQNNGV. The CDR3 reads CASSLQTEETQYF. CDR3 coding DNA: TGTGCCAGCAGCTTACAGACAGAAGAGACCCAGTACTTC.

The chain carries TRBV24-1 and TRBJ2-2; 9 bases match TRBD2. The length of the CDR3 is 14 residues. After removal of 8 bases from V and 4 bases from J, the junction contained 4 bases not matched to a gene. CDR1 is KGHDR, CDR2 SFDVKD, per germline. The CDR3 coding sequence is TGTGCCACCAAAGCGGGAGGAGGCACCGGGGAGCTGTTTTTT. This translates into CATKAGGGTGELFF.

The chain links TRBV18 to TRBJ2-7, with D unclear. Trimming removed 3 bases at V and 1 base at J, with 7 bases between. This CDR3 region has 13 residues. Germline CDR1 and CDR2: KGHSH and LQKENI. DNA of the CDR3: TGTGCCAGCTCACCTGAAACATCCTACGAGCAGTACTTC. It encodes CASSPETSYEQYF.

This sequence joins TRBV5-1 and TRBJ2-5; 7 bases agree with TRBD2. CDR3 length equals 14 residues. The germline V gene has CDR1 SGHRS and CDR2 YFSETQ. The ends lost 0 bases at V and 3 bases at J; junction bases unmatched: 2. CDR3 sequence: CASSLVAGEETQYF. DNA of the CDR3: TGCGCCAGCAGCTTGGTGGCGGGAGAAGAGACCCAGTACTTC.

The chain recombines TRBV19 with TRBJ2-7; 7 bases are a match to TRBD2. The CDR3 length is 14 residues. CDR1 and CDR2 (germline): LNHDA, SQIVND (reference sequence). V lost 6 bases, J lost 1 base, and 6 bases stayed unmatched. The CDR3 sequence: CASSLGGGSYEQYF. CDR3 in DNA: TGTGCCAGTAGCCTGGGGGGGGGTTCCTACGAGCAGTACTTC.

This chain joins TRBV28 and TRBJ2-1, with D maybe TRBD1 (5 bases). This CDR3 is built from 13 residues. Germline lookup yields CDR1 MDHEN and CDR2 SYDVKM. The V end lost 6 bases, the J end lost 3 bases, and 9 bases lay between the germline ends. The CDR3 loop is CASSPGIYNEQFF. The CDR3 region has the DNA TGTGCCAGCAGCCCAGGGATCTACAATGAGCAGTTCTTC.

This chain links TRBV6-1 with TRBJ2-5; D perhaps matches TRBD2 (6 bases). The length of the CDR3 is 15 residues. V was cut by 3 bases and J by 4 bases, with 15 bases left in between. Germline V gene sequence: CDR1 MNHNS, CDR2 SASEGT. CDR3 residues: CASSDPGSSAETQYF. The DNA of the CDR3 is TGTGCCAGCAGTGACCCTGGGTCTAGCGCAGAGACCCAGTACTTC.

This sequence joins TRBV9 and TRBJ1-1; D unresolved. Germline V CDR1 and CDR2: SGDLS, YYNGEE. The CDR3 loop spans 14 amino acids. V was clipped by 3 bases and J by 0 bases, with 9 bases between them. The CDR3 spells CASSADGMNTEAFF. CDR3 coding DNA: TGTGCCAGCAGCGCGGACGGAATGAACACTGAAGCTTTCTTT.

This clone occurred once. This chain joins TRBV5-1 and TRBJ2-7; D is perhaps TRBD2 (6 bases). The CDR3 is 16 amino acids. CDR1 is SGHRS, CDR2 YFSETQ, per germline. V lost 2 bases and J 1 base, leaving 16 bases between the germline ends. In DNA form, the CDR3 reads TGCGCCAGCAGCTTCCTGGGACTCCCGAGATCCTACGAGCAGTACTTC. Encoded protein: CASSFLGLPRSYEQYF.

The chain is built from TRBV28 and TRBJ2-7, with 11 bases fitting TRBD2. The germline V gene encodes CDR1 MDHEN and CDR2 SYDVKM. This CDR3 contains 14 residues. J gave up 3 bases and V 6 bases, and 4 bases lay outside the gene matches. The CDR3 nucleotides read TGTGCCAGCAGGGATCTAGCGGGAGGCTACGAGCAGTACTTC. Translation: CASRDLAGGYEQYF.

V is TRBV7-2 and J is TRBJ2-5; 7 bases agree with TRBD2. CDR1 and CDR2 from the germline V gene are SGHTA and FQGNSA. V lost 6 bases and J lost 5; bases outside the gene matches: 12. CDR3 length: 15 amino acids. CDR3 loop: CASRRGMREWETQYF. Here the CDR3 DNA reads TGTGCCAGCAGAAGGGGAATGCGGGAGTGGGAGACCCAGTACTTC.

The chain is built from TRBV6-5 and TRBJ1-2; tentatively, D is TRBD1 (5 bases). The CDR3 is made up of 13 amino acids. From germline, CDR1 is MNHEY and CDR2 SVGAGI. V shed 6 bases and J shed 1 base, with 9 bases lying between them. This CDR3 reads CASRKQDNYGYTF. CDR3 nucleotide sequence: TGTGCCAGCAGGAAACAGGATAACTATGGCTACACCTTC.

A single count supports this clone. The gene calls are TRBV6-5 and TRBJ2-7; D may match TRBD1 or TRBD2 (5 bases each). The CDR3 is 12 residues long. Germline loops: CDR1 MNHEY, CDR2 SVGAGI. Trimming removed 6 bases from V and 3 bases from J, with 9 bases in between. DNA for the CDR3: TGTGCCAGCAGGGGGGTAAGCTACGAGCAGTACTTC. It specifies CASRGVSYEQYF.

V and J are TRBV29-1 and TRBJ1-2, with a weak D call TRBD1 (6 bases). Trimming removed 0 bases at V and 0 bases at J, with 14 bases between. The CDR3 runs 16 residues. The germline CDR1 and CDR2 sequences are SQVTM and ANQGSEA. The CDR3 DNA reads TGCAGCGTTGAAGACAATGGGGGGGGCGCTAACTATGGCTACACCTTC. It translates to CSVEDNGGGANYGYTF.

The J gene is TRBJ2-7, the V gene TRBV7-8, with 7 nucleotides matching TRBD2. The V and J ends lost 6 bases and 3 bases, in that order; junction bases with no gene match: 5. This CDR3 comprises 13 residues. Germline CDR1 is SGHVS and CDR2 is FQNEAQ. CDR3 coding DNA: TGTGCCAGCAGAGGGAGGGGCAGCTACGAGCAGTACTTC. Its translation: CASRGRGSYEQYF.

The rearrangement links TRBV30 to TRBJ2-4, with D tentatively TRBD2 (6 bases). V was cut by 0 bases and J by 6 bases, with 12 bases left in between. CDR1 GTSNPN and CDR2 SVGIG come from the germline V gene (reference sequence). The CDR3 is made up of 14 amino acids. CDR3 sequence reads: CAWSVTAGLNIQYF. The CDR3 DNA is TGTGCCTGGAGTGTAACGGCGGGGCTAAACATTCAGTACTTC.

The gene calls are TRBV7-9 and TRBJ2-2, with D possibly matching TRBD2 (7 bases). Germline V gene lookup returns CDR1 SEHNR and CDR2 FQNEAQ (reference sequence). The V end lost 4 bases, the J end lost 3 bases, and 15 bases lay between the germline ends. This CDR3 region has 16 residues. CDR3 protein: CASSSTRGGYTGELFF. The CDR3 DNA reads TGTGCCAGCAGCTCCACTAGGGGGGGCTACACCGGGGAGCTGTTTTTT.

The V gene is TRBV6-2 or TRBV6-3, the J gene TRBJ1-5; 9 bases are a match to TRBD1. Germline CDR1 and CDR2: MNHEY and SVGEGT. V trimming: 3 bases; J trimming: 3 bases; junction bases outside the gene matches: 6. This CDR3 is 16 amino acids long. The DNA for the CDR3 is TGTGCCAGCAGTTATTCTTGGACAGGGGACAATCAGCCCCAGCATTTT. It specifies CASSYSWTGDNQPQHF.

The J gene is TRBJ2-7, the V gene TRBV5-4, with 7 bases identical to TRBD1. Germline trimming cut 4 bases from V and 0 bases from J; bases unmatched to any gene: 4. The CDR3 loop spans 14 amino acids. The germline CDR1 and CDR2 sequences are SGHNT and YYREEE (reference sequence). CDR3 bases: TGTGCCAGCAGCAGCCGGGACAGCTCCTACGAGCAGTACTTC. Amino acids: CASSSRDSSYEQYF.

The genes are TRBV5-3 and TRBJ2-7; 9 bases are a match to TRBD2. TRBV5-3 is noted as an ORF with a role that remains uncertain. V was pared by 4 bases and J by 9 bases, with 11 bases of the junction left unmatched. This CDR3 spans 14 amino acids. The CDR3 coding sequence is TGTGCCAGAAGCAGTAGCGGGAGAGAATCGGGGCAGTACTTC. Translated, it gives CARSSSGRESGQYF.

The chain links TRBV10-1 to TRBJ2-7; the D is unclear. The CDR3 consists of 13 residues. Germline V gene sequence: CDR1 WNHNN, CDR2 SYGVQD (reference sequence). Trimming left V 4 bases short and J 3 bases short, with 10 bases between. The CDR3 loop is CASSVASNYEQYF. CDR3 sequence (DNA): TGCGCCAGCAGTGTGGCCAGCAACTACGAGCAGTACTTC.

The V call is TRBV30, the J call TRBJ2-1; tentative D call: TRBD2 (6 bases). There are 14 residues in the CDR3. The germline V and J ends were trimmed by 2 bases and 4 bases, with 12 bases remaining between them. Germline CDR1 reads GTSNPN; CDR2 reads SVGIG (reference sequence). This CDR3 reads CAWSRDLRYNEQFF. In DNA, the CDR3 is TGTGCCTGGAGTCGGGACTTAAGGTACAATGAGCAGTTCTTC.

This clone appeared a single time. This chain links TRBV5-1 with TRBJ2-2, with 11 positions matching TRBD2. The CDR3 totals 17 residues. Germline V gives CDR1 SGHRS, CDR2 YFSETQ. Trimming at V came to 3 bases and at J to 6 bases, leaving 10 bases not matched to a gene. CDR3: CASSSRLAGRSAGELFF. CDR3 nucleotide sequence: TGCGCCAGCAGCTCTCGACTAGCGGGACGGAGTGCCGGGGAGCTGTTTTTT.

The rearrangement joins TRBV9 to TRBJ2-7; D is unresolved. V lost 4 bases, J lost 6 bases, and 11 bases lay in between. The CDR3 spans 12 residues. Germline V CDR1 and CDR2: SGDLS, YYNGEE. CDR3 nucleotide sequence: TGTGCCAGCAGCTCTAGTGGGCGCGAGCAGTACTTC. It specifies CASSSSGREQYF. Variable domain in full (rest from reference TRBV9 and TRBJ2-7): DSGVTQTPKHLITATGQRVTLRCSPRSGDLSVYWYQQSLDQGLQFLIQYYNGEERAKGNILERFSAQQFPDLHSELNLSSLELGDSALYFCASSSSGREQYFGPGTRLTVT.

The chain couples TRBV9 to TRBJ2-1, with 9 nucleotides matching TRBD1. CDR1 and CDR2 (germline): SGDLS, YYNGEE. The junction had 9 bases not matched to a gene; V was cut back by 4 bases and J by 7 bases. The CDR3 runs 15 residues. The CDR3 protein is CASSPRDRDYNEQFF. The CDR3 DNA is TGTGCCAGCAGCCCCCGGGACAGGGACTATAATGAGCAGTTCTTC. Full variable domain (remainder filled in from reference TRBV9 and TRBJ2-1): DSGVTQTPKHLITATGQRVTLRCSPRSGDLSVYWYQQSLDQGLQFLIQYYNGEERAKGNILERFSAQQFPDLHSELNLSSLELGDSALYFCASSPRDRDYNEQFFGPGTRLTVL.